The T cell receptor beta chain described here comes from a study of Ad26.COV2.S vaccination and SARS-CoV-2 variants. Study-wide points: Comparable non-spike TCR breadth was observed in vaccine and placebo recipients. From the TCR breadth and depth analyses, total T cell responses may have been underestimated. Substantial breadth in spike-specific CD8+ and CD4+ T cell responses was reportedly seen after vaccination. The study found higher spike-specific TCR breadth in vaccine than placebo recipients.

The method was immunoSEQ multiplex PCR; TCRdb's version includes in-frame clones alone and lacks a portion of them. The data contain 85,000 to 95,000 clones, approximately 81% of them singletons. With regard to this clone: Its antigen is undetermined.

This CDR3 spans 13 amino acids. Trimming took 5 bases from V and 2 from J, leaving 10 bases between them. Germline CDR1 is SGHVS and CDR2 is FQNEAQ. Sequenced here: peripheral blood, sampled after recovery from COVID-19. This clonotype originated in a human donor who had recovered from COVID-19. The genes are TRBV7-8 and TRBJ2-7; D is uncertain. CDR3 DNA: TGTGCCAGCAGCCCTACACGGGCCTACGAGCAGTACTTC. Its protein product is CASSPTRAYEQYF. The entire variable domain, with the rest obtained from reference TRBV7-8 and TRBJ2-7, is as follows: GAGVSQSPRYKVAKRGQDVALRCDPISGHVSLFWYQQALGQGPEFLTYFQNEAQLDKSGLPSDRFFAERPEGSVSTLKIQRTQQEDSAVYLCASSPTRAYEQYFGPGTRLTVT.